The 27 T cell receptor beta chains reported below all come from one sample, sequenced in a study of siplizumab effects on memory and regulatory T cells. Clones were sequenced by immunoSEQ multiplex PCR, and TCRdb holds only the in-frame ones, with some missing. The table includes 95,000 to 100,000 clones, about 93% detected once. The sample was non-Treg CD4+ T cells sorted from blood. The receptors here all came from a human donor in good health.

The chain uses TRBV30 and TRBJ2-3; either TRBD1 or TRBD2 may supply D (5 bases each). V lost 2 bases and J lost 8, with 20 bases in between. The CDR3 is 15 residues long. CDR1 GTSNPN and CDR2 SVGIG come from the germline V gene (reference sequence). CDR3 in DNA: TGTGCCTGGAGTAAAGATTCCGGGACCACTCTTACGCAGTATTTT. It encodes CAWSKDSGTTLTQYF.

J is TRBJ2-7 and V is TRBV12-2; the table's TRBD2 call for D was not verified on the DNA. TRBV12-2 is given as a pseudogene. The CDR3 is made up of 14 amino acids. This CDR3 reads CASRQTSGRNEQYF. CDR3 coding DNA: TGTGCAAGTCGTCAGACTAGCGGGAGAAACGAGCAGTACTTC.

The chain uses TRBV6-5 and TRBJ1-5, with D possibly matching TRBD1 (5 bases). The V end was cut by 4 bases, the J end by 5 bases, with 15 bases between. The germline V gene has CDR1 MNHEY and CDR2 SVGAGI. The CDR3 consists of 15 residues. For the CDR3, the DNA is TGTGCCAGCAGTTCAGACCCGGACAAAGATCAGCCCCAGCATTTT. Protein product: CASSSDPDKDQPQHF.

The sample holds one count of this clone. The chain recombines TRBV7-3 with TRBJ1-1; D is perhaps TRBD1 (6 bases). The germline V gene has CDR1 SGHTA and CDR2 FQGTGA. Trimming pared 8 bases from V and 0 bases from J, leaving 10 bases between. There are 13 residues in the CDR3. This chain's CDR3 is CASAKGVNTEAFF. CDR3 nucleotide sequence: TGTGCCAGCGCTAAGGGGGTGAACACTGAAGCTTTCTTT.

The V gene is TRBV29-1, the J gene TRBJ2-5; 12 nucleotides match TRBD2. Germline-derived CDR1 and CDR2 are SQVTM and ANQGSEA. The CDR3 is made up of 18 amino acids. Germline trimming cut 6 bases from V and 5 bases from J; bases unmatched to any gene: 19. The CDR3 DNA is TGCAGCGTGGACGGATTACCTCGACTAGCGGGAGATAGGGAGACCCAGTACTTC. Amino acids: CSVDGLPRLAGDRETQYF.

V and J are TRBV19 and TRBJ1-2; 8 positions agree with TRBD1. Trimming at V came to 8 bases and at J to 1 base, leaving 12 bases not matched to a gene. The length of the CDR3 is 16 residues. CDR1 LNHDA and CDR2 SQIVND come from the germline V gene (reference sequence). The CDR3 bases are TGTGCCAGTCATTCGGCTGACAGGGGCCATAACTATGGCTACACCTTC. Its translation is CASHSADRGHNYGYTF.

The chain is built from TRBV19 and TRBJ1-5, with D uncertain. V gave up 3 bases and J gave up 4 bases, with 7 bases separating them. CDR1 and CDR2 from the germline V gene are LNHDA and SQIVND (reference sequence). This CDR3 has 13 amino acids. Written as DNA, the CDR3 is TGTGCCAGTAGTATTGTGGGTAATCAGCCCCAGCATTTT. Translating it yields CASSIVGNQPQHF.

This clone was seen a handful of times. The chain is built from TRBV5-4 and TRBJ1-2, with 7 bases aligning to TRBD1. Germline assignment: CDR1 SGHNT and CDR2 YYREEE (reference sequence). This CDR3 region has 14 residues. The J segment lost 4 bases and the V segment lost 5 bases, leaving 8 bases of the junction unmatched. The CDR3 DNA sequence: TGTGCCAGCAGATCGGGACAGACTTTCTATGGCTACACCTTC. This gives the protein CASRSGQTFYGYTF.

The chain recombines TRBV5-1 with TRBJ2-3; TRBD2 agrees at 10 bases. Germline V lookup: CDR1 SGHRS, CDR2 YFSETQ. The CDR3 loop spans 18 amino acids. Unmatched junction bases numbered 9, after V lost 1 base and J lost 1 base. CDR3 bases: TGCGCCAGCAGCTTGCTAGCGGGAGCGGGTTTAGGCACAGATACGCAGTATTTT. Amino acids: CASSLLAGAGLGTDTQYF.

The chain is built from TRBV2 and TRBJ2-3; TRBD2 agrees at 10 bases. Trimming removed 8 bases from V and 2 bases from J; junction bases left unmatched: 4. Germline V gene data show CDR1 as SNHLY and CDR2 as FYNNEI. The CDR3 sequence is 14 residues long. CDR3 in amino acids: CASVLAGITDTQYF. The CDR3, as DNA: TGTGCCAGCGTACTAGCGGGGATCACAGATACGCAGTATTTT.

The chain has TRBV7-2 and TRBJ1-3; 7 nucleotides agree with TRBD1. V gave up 4 bases and J gave up 0 bases; unmatched junction bases: 6. In germline, CDR1 is SGHTA, CDR2 FQGNSA. The CDR3 is made up of 16 amino acids. The CDR3 sequence: CASSSPGQYSGNTIYF. The CDR3 nucleotides are TGTGCCAGCAGCTCCCCGGGACAGTACTCTGGAAACACCATATATTTT.

The gene calls are TRBV10-3 and TRBJ2-5; 9 bases agree with TRBD2. The trim removed 0 bases at V and 5 bases at J, leaving 13 bases unmatched. The CDR3 consists of 18 residues. The germline V gene encodes CDR1 ENHRY and CDR2 SYGVKD. The chain's CDR3 is CAISESRGGRAEAETQYF. CDR3 bases: TGTGCCATCAGTGAGTCGAGAGGCGGGAGGGCCGAGGCGGAGACCCAGTACTTC.

The chain has TRBV7-2 and TRBJ2-5, with 7 positions matching TRBD1. Looked up from germline, CDR1 is SGHTA and CDR2 is FQGNSA. The trim removed 1 base at V and 4 bases at J, leaving 3 bases unmatched. CDR3 length equals 14 residues. This CDR3 is CASSLGGGGETQYF. Here the CDR3 DNA reads TGTGCCAGCAGCTTAGGAGGGGGCGGAGAGACCCAGTACTTC. Variable domain in full (rest from reference TRBV7-2 and TRBJ2-5): GAGVSQSPSNKVTEKGKDVELRCDPISGHTALYWYRQSLGQGLEFLIYFQGNSAPDKSGLPSDRFSAERTGGSVSTLTIQRTQQEDSAVYLCASSLGGGGETQYFGPGTRLLVL.

CDR3 residues: CASSGSGNTIYF. The CDR3 region has the DNA TGTGCCAGCAGTGGTTCTGGAAACACCATATATTTT. The rearrangement uses TRBV2 and TRBJ1-3; the D is unclear. Looked up from germline, CDR1 is SNHLY and CDR2 is FYNNEI. V was pared by 4 bases and J by 1 base, with 2 bases between. The CDR3 contains 12 residues.

V usage is TRBV19 and J usage is TRBJ2-3; D unclear. Germline CDR1 LNHDA, CDR2 SQIVND (reference sequence). The CDR3 is 14 amino acids. Trimming removed 3 bases at V and 0 bases at J, with 7 bases between. The CDR3 DNA sequence: TGTGCCAGTAGTATGTCTAGAAGCACAGATACGCAGTATTTT. Translation gives CASSMSRSTDTQYF. Supplemented by reference TRBV19 and TRBJ2-3, the full variable domain reads DGGITQSPKYLFRKEGQNVTLSCEQNLNHDAMYWYRQDPGQGLRLIYYSQIVNDFQKGDIAEGYSVSREKKESFPLTVTSAQKNPTAFYLCASSMSRSTDTQYFGPGTRLTVL.

The rearrangement joins TRBV23-1 to TRBJ2-3, with TRBD2 as a possible D gene (6 bases). TRBV23-1 is treated as an ORF (open reading frame) with a function not yet certain. The V gene lost 0 bases and the J gene lost 3 bases, with 16 bases spanning the gap. The length of the CDR3 is 17 residues. The CDR3 here is CASSQSRSGRRTDTQYF. The CDR3 DNA reads as TGCGCCAGCAGTCAATCAAGAAGCGGGCGACGGACAGATACGCAGTATTTT.

The CDR3 loop is CASTRTASTDTQYF. In DNA form, the CDR3 reads TGTGCCAGTACCCGGACAGCGAGCACAGATACGCAGTATTTT. J is TRBJ2-3 and V is TRBV19, with a tentative D call TRBD1 (6 bases). V lost 7 bases to trimming and J lost 0 bases, with 11 bases between them. Germline V CDR1 and CDR2: LNHDA, SQIVND (reference sequence). This CDR3 comprises 14 residues.

Remarks on this clone: A junction end diverges from the germline sequence, so it may reflect a read error. CDR3 coding DNA: TGTGCCAGCAGCCTAGCGGCGGTGGTGACAGATACGCAGTATTTT. Protein product: CASSLAAVVTDTQYF. V is TRBV7-2 and J is TRBJ2-3; the match to TRBD2 covers 7 bases. The CDR3 contains 15 residues. Germline lookup yields CDR1 SGHTA and CDR2 FQGNSA. The variable domain in full, with the rest retrieved from reference TRBV7-2 and TRBJ2-3, is GAGVSQSPSNKVTEKGKDVELRCDPISGHTALYWYRQSLGQGLEFLIYFQGNSAPDKSGLPSDRFSAERTGGSVSTLTIQRTQQEDSAVYLCASSLAAVVTDTQYFGPGTRLTVL.

The rearrangement uses TRBV20-1 and TRBJ1-4; D unclear. The CDR3 spans 10 residues. V lost 6 bases and J lost 5, with 4 bases in between. Germline loops: CDR1 DFQATT, CDR2 SNEGSKA (reference sequence). The CDR3 loop is CSAENEKLFF. CDR3 in DNA: TGCAGTGCCGAGAATGAAAAACTGTTTTTT.

This clone was recorded once. The chain has TRBV4-1 and TRBJ2-1; 15 bases line up with TRBD2. J was trimmed by 0 bases and V by 4 bases; bases with no gene match: 7. Germline loops: CDR1 MGHRA, CDR2 YSYEKL. The CDR3 extends over 19 amino acids. The CDR3 nucleotides read TGCGCCAGCAGCCTTGGACTAGCGGGAGGGGGGAGCTCCTACAATGAGCAGTTCTTC. It encodes CASSLGLAGGGSSYNEQFF.

The chain recombines TRBV6-6 with TRBJ2-1; TRBD1 matches 8 bases. CDR1 and CDR2 from the germline V gene are MNHNY and SVGAGI (reference sequence). V trimming: 4 bases; J trimming: 7 bases; junction bases outside the gene matches: 6. The CDR3 runs 14 residues. CDR3 nucleotide sequence: TGTGCCAGCAGTTCTACGGACAGGGTAAATGAGCAGTTCTTC. This encodes CASSSTDRVNEQFF.

This chain uses TRBV5-6 with TRBJ1-2; tentative D call: TRBD1 (5 bases). CDR3 size: 15 residues. The V gene's germline CDR1 is SGHDT and CDR2 YYEEEE. V lost 1 base and J lost 4, with 14 bases in between. CDR3 loop: CASSLPEGPGYGYTF. CDR3 coding DNA: TGTGCCAGCAGCTTGCCGGAGGGGCCGGGCTATGGCTACACCTTC.

CDR3 sequence reads: CASSDRQGNLNTEAFF. The CDR3 nucleotides read TGTGCCAGCAGTGATCGGCAGGGAAATTTGAACACTGAAGCTTTCTTT. The chain has TRBV25-1 and TRBJ1-1; possible D gene TRBD1, 5 bases. V was shortened by 3 bases and J by 0 bases, with 14 bases between the two germline ends. This CDR3 comprises 16 residues. Germline CDR1 MGHDK, CDR2 SYGVNS.

The count of this clone is one. The V call is TRBV2, the J call TRBJ1-2; tentative D call: TRBD1 (5 bases). Trimming cost V 7 bases and J 5 bases, with 11 bases left between them. Germline values: CDR1 SNHLY, CDR2 FYNNEI. The CDR3 covers 12 residues. Here the CDR3 reads CASNSGRYGYTF. Written as DNA, the CDR3 is TGTGCCAGCAATTCAGGGCGTTATGGCTACACCTTC.

The chain recombines TRBV4-1 with TRBJ2-7; maybe TRBD1 (5 bases). The CDR3 totals 14 residues. V lost 1 base and J lost 3, with 10 bases in between. The germline V gene encodes CDR1 MGHRA and CDR2 YSYEKL. CDR3 amino acids: CASSQGGVFYEQYF. The CDR3 DNA reads as TGCGCCAGCAGCCAAGGGGGCGTTTTCTACGAGCAGTACTTC.

This clone was seen only once. This sequence joins TRBV10-1 and TRBJ2-3, with 13 bases aligning to TRBD2. The CDR3 extends over 16 amino acids. V dropped 6 bases and J dropped 4; count of bases not matched to a gene: 7. CDR1 is WNHNN, CDR2 SYGVQD, per germline (reference sequence). Here the CDR3 reads CASSLGTSGISDTQYF. The DNA of the CDR3 is TGCGCCAGCAGCCTCGGGACTAGCGGGATCTCAGATACGCAGTATTTT.

The chain uses TRBV6-4 and TRBJ1-2; D ambiguous. The CDR3 sequence is 12 residues long. Trimming took off 2 bases at V and 1 base at J, with 2 bases between the two ends. Looked up from germline, CDR1 is MRHNA and CDR2 is SNTAGT. The CDR3 region has the DNA TGTGCCAGCAGTGACCGTAACTATGGCTACACCTTC. Amino acids: CASSDRNYGYTF.